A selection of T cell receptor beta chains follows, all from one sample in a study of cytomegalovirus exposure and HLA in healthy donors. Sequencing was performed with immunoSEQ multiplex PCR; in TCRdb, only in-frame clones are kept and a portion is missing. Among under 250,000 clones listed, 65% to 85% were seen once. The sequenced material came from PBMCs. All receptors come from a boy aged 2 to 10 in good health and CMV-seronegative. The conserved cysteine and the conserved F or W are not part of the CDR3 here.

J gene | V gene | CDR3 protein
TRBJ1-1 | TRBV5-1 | ASSGTGGVNTEAF
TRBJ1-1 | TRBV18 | ASSGQENTEAF
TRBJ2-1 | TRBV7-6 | ASSFGGGRIGNEQF
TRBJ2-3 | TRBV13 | ASSRTSGRYTDTQY
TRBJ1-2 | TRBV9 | ASSPRYRQGLGYT
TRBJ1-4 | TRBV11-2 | ASSLQGPINEKLF
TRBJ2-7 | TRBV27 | ATSDSLGHEQY
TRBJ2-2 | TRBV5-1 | ASSWGGTTGELF
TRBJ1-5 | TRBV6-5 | ASRAGDGNQPQH
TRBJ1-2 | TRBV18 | ASSPNEGYYGYT
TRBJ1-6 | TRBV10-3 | AISEPRTGGNSPLH
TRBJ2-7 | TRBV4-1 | ASSLPGLAGALPSYEQY
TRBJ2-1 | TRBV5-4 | ASSPPTGGSYNEQF
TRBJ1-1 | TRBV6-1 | ASSPGTALNTEAF
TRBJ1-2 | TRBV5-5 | ASSLGPGEASNYGYT
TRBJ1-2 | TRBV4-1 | ASSQDVEGWDYGYT
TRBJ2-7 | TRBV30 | ACFARRGEQY
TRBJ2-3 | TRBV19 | ASQSIKVPGGAPDTQY
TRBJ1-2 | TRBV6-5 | ASRTQGGVYGYT
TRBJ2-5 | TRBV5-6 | ASSFGVAGTETQY
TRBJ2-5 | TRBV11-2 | ASSFNPGLQETQY
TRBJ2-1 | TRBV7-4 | ASSFSRTGCYEQF
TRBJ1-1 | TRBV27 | ASSPTGAGMSGTEAF
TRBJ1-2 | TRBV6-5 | ASSYKDRGRAGYT
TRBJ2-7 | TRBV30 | AWREISVEQY
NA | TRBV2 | ASSQGLTPSYEQY
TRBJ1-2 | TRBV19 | ATSIAGVDIYGYT
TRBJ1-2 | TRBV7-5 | ARSLEVAGLNYGYT
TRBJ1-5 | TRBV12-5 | ASGLTGDSNQPQH
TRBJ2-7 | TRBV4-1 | ASSQGDRGFDEQY
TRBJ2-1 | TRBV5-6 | ASILQGDEQF
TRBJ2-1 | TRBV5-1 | ASSYGGQVNNEQF
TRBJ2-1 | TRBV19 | ASSIVGLAVYNEQF
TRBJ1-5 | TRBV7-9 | ASSPDLDRGNQPQH
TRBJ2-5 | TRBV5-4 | ASSSYREGGETQY
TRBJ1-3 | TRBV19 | ASETGTVVRTGNTIY